The present T cell receptor beta chain was sequenced within a study of CD8+ T cells in alopecia areata. The germline gives CDR1 PRHDT, CDR2 FYEKMQ (reference sequence). The CDR3 covers 17 residues. V was pared by 4 bases and J by 5 bases, with 16 bases of the junction left unmatched. Isolated RNA was reverse transcribed into cDNA used as the sequencing template. Sequencing was performed with immunoSEQ multiplex PCR; in TCRdb, only in-frame clones are kept and a portion is missing. Counted here are 90,000 to 130,000 clones, roughly 60% occurring once; the ten biggest clones make up approximately 22%. A note on this clone: Its antigen is not known.

Findings and limits, study-wide: Normal-skin resident alphabeta T cells also appear among scalp sample sequences.

The source is a human donor in good health. The sample was CD8+ T cells sorted from blood. The chain couples TRBV13 to TRBJ2-7, with TRBD1 identical over 8 bases. The CDR3 DNA follows: TGTGCCAGCAGCTCCAAAGACACGGACAGGGCTGGTCACGAGCAGTACTTC. It encodes CASSSKDTDRAGHEQYF.